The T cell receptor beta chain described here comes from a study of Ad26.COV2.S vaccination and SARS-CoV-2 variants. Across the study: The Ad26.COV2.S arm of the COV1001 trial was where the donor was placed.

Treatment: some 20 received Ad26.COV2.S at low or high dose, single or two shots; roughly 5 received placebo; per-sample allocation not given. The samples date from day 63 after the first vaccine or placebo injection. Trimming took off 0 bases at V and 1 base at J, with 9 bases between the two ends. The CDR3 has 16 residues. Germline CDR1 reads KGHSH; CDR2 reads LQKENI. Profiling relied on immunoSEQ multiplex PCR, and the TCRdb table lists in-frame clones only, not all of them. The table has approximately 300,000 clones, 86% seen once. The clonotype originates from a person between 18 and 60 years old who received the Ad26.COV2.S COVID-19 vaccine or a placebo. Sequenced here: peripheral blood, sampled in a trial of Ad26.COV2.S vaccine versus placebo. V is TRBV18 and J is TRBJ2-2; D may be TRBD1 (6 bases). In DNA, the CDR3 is TGTGCCAGCTCACCACCCGAGACAGGGAACACCGGGGAGCTGTTTTTT. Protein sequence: CASSPPETGNTGELFF.